This TCR beta chain was recovered during a study of cytomegalovirus exposure and HLA in healthy donors. PCR amplification relied on 60 Vbeta primers (plus 13 Jbeta primers). Sequencing was performed with immunoSEQ multiplex PCR; in TCRdb, only in-frame clones are kept and a portion is missing. The table lists 140,000 to 150,000 clones, around 9.7% of them singletons. CDR3 length: 18 amino acids. The V gene's germline CDR1 is SNHLY and CDR2 FYNNEI. The V and J ends lost 8 bases and 3 bases, in that order; junction bases with no gene match: 16. The material sequenced was PBMCs. The chain employs TRBV2 and TRBJ1-2, with TRBD1 matching over 12 bases. The receptor comes from a man aged 45-65 years in good health and CMV-seronegative. The CDR3 region is CASASPGTGGYLDYGYTF. The CDR3 DNA reads TGTGCCAGCGCCTCCCCCGGGACAGGGGGCTATTTAGACTATGGCTACACCTTC.